The sample holds a few counts of the clone carrying this TCR beta chain. Its antigen is unidentified. These data come from a study of T cells after yellow fever vaccination. From the 5' RACE reads, TCRdb called clonotypes with MiXCR, one entry per CDR3 protein. This sample yields about 330,000 distinct CDR3 sequences, of which 8% to 9.5% are seen a single time; roughly 18% belongs to the top ten. Regarding the study as a whole: Primary-vaccination clones mostly resurfaced post-booster (96% CD4, around 88% CD8).

Trimming took 2 bases from V and 1 from J; bases not matched to a gene: 5. Germline values: CDR1 MGHRA, CDR2 YSYEKL. The CDR3 sequence is 15 residues long. Specimen: PBMCs, collected roughly 45 days after the first yellow fever vaccination. This chain uses TRBV4-1 with TRBJ2-7; 7 nucleotides line up with TRBD1. The origin of this receptor is a man aged 18-30 years who received the YFV17D yellow fever vaccine. CDR3 bases: TGCGCCAGCAGCCAAAGGACAGGAACGTCCTACGAGCAGTACGTC. Its translation: CASSQRTGTSYEQYV.